The present TCR beta chain was sequenced within a study of molecular identifiers for immune sequencing clone quantification. As for the study in general: In replicates, RNA from roughly 20,000 or 100,000 naive CD8 cells was divided five ways and four parts were sequenced.

The authors built bulk TCR libraries by previously described methods with listed TCR primers. TCRdb reprocessed the PCR reads with MiXCR, giving one entry per CDR3 protein. This repertoire shows over 600,000 distinct CDR3 sequences, 20% found once; its top ten account for 0.7% to 1%. Points from the study as a whole: Over 99% of effector molecules, but under 1% in naive cells, were held by clones with more than 20 RNA copies.

Naive CD8 libraries were made from around 18,000 to 910,000 sorted cells, and they used 10%, 30% or 50% RNA. The CDR3 is 14 residues long. With 5 bases removed from V and 8 bases from J, the gap between germline ends came to 15 bases. The germline V gene encodes CDR1 SGHAT and CDR2 FQNNGV. In its sample, this clonotype was seen many times. Its matching antigen is unknown. This sequence was found in a human donor in good health. Some libraries in this study had Jurkat cell RNA spiked in. The chain uses TRBV11-2 and TRBJ1-4; no firm D call. The sample consisted of naive CD8+ T cells from blood, with Jurkat cell RNA spiked in. Noted subset: FACS-sorted CD8+CD4-CCR7+CD45RA+ naive T cells. The CDR3 DNA reads TGTGCCAGCAGCAACCGAGCGGGCTACGAAAAACTGTTTTTT. Protein product: CASSNRAGYEKLFF.